This entry features one TCR beta chain sequence. Its antigen is not known. Sequenced by immunoSEQ multiplex PCR; TCRdb stores in-frame clones only, minus some. In the table there are roughly 56,000 clones, over 75% of which are singletons. The CDR3 is made up of 14 amino acids. V was clipped by 5 bases and J by 10 bases; unmatched bases: 5. Germline-derived CDR1 and CDR2 are PRHDT and FYEKMQ (reference sequence). These data come from a study of cytomegalovirus exposure and HLA in healthy donors. Whole-study findings and limits: Among TCR sequences, most were rare, though some public TCRs appeared in many donors.

What was sequenced was PBMCs. This receptor was identified in a woman aged 25-40 years in good health and CMV-seronegative. The chain has TRBV13 and TRBJ1-6; 10 nucleotides agree with TRBD1. The CDR3 reads CASSRDRGQSPLHF. The CDR3 coding sequence is TGTGCCAGCAGCCGGGACAGGGGCCAATCACCCCTCCACTTT.